This is a list of T cell receptor beta chains from one sample in a study of blood T cell repertoires in COVID-19. Measured with immunoSEQ multiplex PCR; TCRdb has only the in-frame clones, and not every one. The sample holds a few hundred thousand clones; 70% to 90% are singletons and the top ten take under 15%. The sequenced material came from peripheral blood. Receptors originate from a woman aged 60-75 years with acute or convalescent COVID-19. The CDR3 runs from the conserved cysteine through the conserved F or W. D genes are given only for firm matches. Part of the rows lack a size; the others show once, few, many or a class for expanded clones.

TRBV20-1	TRBD1	once	TRBJ1-6	TGCAGTGCTAGTAGGGGGGGACAGGGCAATTCACCCCTCCACTTT	CSASRGGQGNSPLHF
TRBV11-1	NA	NA	TRBJ1-1	TGTGCTTCCGAACGCGGGGCCCGATGGGAAAACACTGAAGCTTTCTTT	CASERGARWENTEAFF
TRBV19	NA	NA	TRBJ1-1	TGTGCCAGCGCGACAGGCGGCGGCACTGAAGCTTTCTTT	CASATGGGTEAFF
TRBV27	TRBD2	NA	TRBJ2-7	TGTGCCAGCAGTCACTCGGGGCTAGCGGGAGACGAGCAGTACTTC	CASSHSGLAGDEQYF
TRBV6-5	TRBD1	NA	TRBJ1-5	TGTGCCAGCAGTAAAATACAGGGGGCGATGCAGCCCCAGCATTTT	CASSKIQGAMQPQHF
TRBV7-2	TRBD2	NA	TRBJ2-1	TGTGCCAGCAGCCGTCCGGGGAGGGATGAGCAGTTCTTC	CASSRPGRDEQFF
TRBV18	NA	NA	TRBJ1-4	TGTGCCAGCTCACCAAGATCTTCAGGGTTTATTGAAAAACTGTTTTTT	CASSPRSSGFIEKLFF
TRBV5-1	NA	NA	TRBJ2-7	TGCGCCAGCAGCGACGGGATGGCCTACGAGCAGTACTTC	CASSDGMAYEQYF
TRBV5-1	TRBD2	NA	TRBJ2-3	TGCGCCAGCAGCCCCCCTTCCCTAGCGGGGGGTTCCACAGATACGCAGTATTTT	CASSPPSLAGGSTDTQYF
TRBV27	TRBD2	NA	TRBJ2-3	TGTGCCAGCAGTCCAGCGGGGGTTGGAGATACGCAGTATTTT	CASSPAGVGDTQYF
TRBV27	NA	few	TRBJ1-2	TGTGCCAGCTCCCGAGGGAACTATGGCTACACCTTC	CASSRGNYGYTF
TRBV18	TRBD1	NA	TRBJ1-5	TGTGCCAGCTCGAGCTCGGGACAGCCTAATCAGCCCCAGCATTTT	CASSSSGQPNQPQHF
TRBV6-5	NA	NA	TRBJ1-5	TGTGCCAGCAGCGCCCCTGCGGGGATGAATCAGCCCCAGCATTTT	CASSAPAGMNQPQHF
TRBV14	TRBD1	NA	TRBJ1-1	TGTGCCAGCAGCCGATACAGGGGGAACACTGAAGCTTTCTTT	CASSRYRGNTEAFF
TRBV19	TRBD1	few	TRBJ1-6	TGTGCCAGTACCCCCCGGGCAGGGGGCCATAATTCACCCCTCCACTTT	CASTPRAGGHNSPLHF
TRBV21-1	NA	NA	TRBJ1-2	TGTGCCAGCAGCAAAGTTAAAAGCTACACCTTC	CASSKVKSYTF
TRBV28	TRBD1	few	TRBJ1-4	TGTGCCAGCAACTCCCCGAGGGGGCCAAATGAAAAACTGTTTTTT	CASNSPRGPNEKLFF
TRBV5-1	NA	NA	TRBJ2-1	TGCGCCTCAAGGACAGAAGGCTCCTACAATGAGCAGTTCTTC	CASRTEGSYNEQFF
TRBV28	NA	once	TRBJ1-6	TGTGCCAGCAGTTTAGAGGGGAGGAATTCACCCCTCCACTTT	CASSLEGRNSPLHF
TRBV28	NA	NA	TRBJ2-3	TGTGCCAGCACATCCCCTCGGACAGATACGCAGTATTTT	CASTSPRTDTQYF
TRBV5-5	NA	NA	TRBJ2-5	TGTGCCAGCAGCCTTCCGGGGAGAGGGGGTAAAGAGACCCAGTACTTC	CASSLPGRGGKETQYF
TRBV5-1	TRBD2	NA	TRBJ2-2	TGCGCCAGCAGGAAACTAGCGGGGGCCACCGGGGAGCTGTTTTTT	CASRKLAGATGELFF
TRBV19	TRBD1	NA	TRBJ2-6	TGTGCCAGTCTACCACAGGGGCTGGGATTTGGGGCCAACGTCCTGACTTTC	CASLPQGLGFGANVLTF
TRBV25-1	NA	NA	TRBJ1-6	TGTGCCAGCAGTGTTGAGGCAGTCCCCCTCCACTTT	CASSVEAVPLHF
TRBV28	NA	NA	TRBJ1-1	TGTGCCAGCAGCTTGGGGGGGGGATCGGTTACTGAAGCTTTCTTT	CASSLGGGSVTEAFF
TRBV5-6	TRBD1	NA	TRBJ2-5	TGTGCCAGCAGCTTGCGGGTAACAGGGGAAGAGACCCAGTACTTC	CASSLRVTGEETQYF
TRBV25-1	NA	NA	TRBJ2-3	TGTGCCAGCACAGGGCAAGCTAGCACAGATACGCAGTATTTT	CASTGQASTDTQYF
TRBV27	NA	NA	TRBJ1-2	TGTGCCAGCAGTTTATCCCTAAGACAAACCCACTATGGCTACACCTTC	CASSLSLRQTHYGYTF
TRBV7-9	NA	NA	TRBJ2-7	TGTGCCAGCAGCTACCGGGGCGAGCAGTACTTC	CASSYRGEQYF
TRBV7-3	NA	NA	TRBJ1-2	TGTGCCAGCAGCTCCTCTCCGGGGGGCTGGTATGGCTACACCTTC	CASSSSPGGWYGYTF
TRBV27	TRBD1	NA	TRBJ1-2	TGTGCCAGCAGTCCCGGACAGGGTTTGGGCTACACCTTC	CASSPGQGLGYTF
TRBV7-6	NA	NA	TRBJ1-3	TGTGCCAGCAGCCTTAGGTGGGGGCAGGGCGGAACTACCTCTGGAAACACCATATATTTT	CASSLRWGQGGTTSGNTIYF
TRBV9	TRBD2	many	TRBJ2-1	TGTGCCAGCAGCGTAGACCCAGCGGGGGCCGTGTACAATGAGCAGTTCTTC	CASSVDPAGAVYNEQFF
TRBV20-1	NA	NA	TRBJ2-5	TGCAGTGCTAGACCCGAAGAGACCCAGTACTTC	CSARPEETQYF
TRBV28	NA	once	TRBJ1-3	TGTGCCAGCAGTTTACGAACGCTCGAGGTCAAATACTCTGGAAACACCATATATTTT	CASSLRTLEVKYSGNTIYF
TRBV24-1	NA	NA	TRBJ1-2	TGTGCCACCAGTGATTTGAAGGGAGCTAACTATGGCTACACCTTC	CATSDLKGANYGYTF
TRBV15	NA	NA	TRBJ2-4	TGTGCCACCAGACCGACAGGGGAGGGCAACATTCAGTACTTC	CATRPTGEGNIQYF
TRBV15	NA	NA	TRBJ2-7	TGTGCCACCAGCAGATACAGGGGGGGAGCCTACGAGCAGTACTTC	CATSRYRGGAYEQYF
TRBV27	TRBD1	once	TRBJ1-5	TGTGCCAGCAGTCCCCGACAGGGAGATCAGCCCCAGCATTTT	CASSPRQGDQPQHF
TRBV12-3/TRBV12-4	NA	NA	TRBJ2-5	TGTGCCAGCAGTTTCCAGGAGACCCAGTACTTC	CASSFQETQYF
TRBV28	TRBD1	NA	TRBJ1-1	TGTGCCAGCAGTTTAGATGCCGGGACAGGGTATGAAGCTTTCTTT	CASSLDAGTGYEAFF
TRBV3-1/TRBV3-2	TRBD2	NA	TRBJ2-1	TGTGCCAGCAGCCATGGACTAGCGGGTGGGGGTGTCGGCAATGAGCAGTTCTTC	CASSHGLAGGGVGNEQFF
TRBV6-2/TRBV6-3	NA	NA	TRBJ1-5	TGTGCCAGCAGTCGGGACAATAATAGCAATCAGCCCCAGCATTTT	CASSRDNNSNQPQHF
TRBV28	NA	NA	TRBJ2-3	TGTGCCAGCCGGGGCACAGATACGCAGTATTTT	CASRGTDTQYF
TRBV10-3	TRBD1	once	TRBJ1-1	TGTGCCATCAGGGGGACAGGGGTACTCACTGAAGCTTTCTTT	CAIRGTGVLTEAFF
TRBV27	NA	NA	TRBJ2-2	TGTGCCACGAAGAGGAACACCGGGGAGCTGTTTTTT	CATKRNTGELFF
TRBV7-2	NA	NA	TRBJ1-1	TGTGCCAGCAGCGTCGGAGGTGAAGCTTTCTTT	CASSVGGEAFF
TRBV19	NA	NA	TRBJ2-2	TGTGCCAGTAGTATAGGGACAATCTCCGGGGAGCTGTTTTTT	CASSIGTISGELFF
TRBV19	NA	NA	TRBJ2-5	TGTGCCAGTAGTATTCAAACAGGACACCAAGAGACCCAGTACTTC	CASSIQTGHQETQYF
TRBV6-2/TRBV6-3	TRBD1	NA	TRBJ2-5	TGTGCCAGCAGCAAACAGGGGGCCGGTCCCAATACCCAGTACTTC	CASSKQGAGPNTQYF
TRBV7-9	TRBD1	once	TRBJ2-7	TGTGCCAGCAGCGTGGCGTCGGGGACAGGAGGTAGAAACTACGAGCAGTACTTC	CASSVASGTGGRNYEQYF
TRBV2	NA	NA	TRBJ2-7	TGTGCCAGCACCTTCGTGGGGACAACCTACGAGCAGTACTTC	CASTFVGTTYEQYF
TRBV19	TRBD1	NA	TRBJ1-1	TGTGCCAGTAGTCTGGGACAGGGGGCAACGAACACTGAAGCTTTCTTT	CASSLGQGATNTEAFF
TRBV28	NA	NA	TRBJ1-1	TGTGCCAGCAGTTTTAGGACATTGGGGGGCACTGAAGCTTTCTTT	CASSFRTLGGTEAFF
TRBV7-9	TRBD1	few	TRBJ1-2	TGTGCCAGCAGCTTGGGACAGGCTAACTATGGCTACACCTTC	CASSLGQANYGYTF
TRBV7-9	TRBD1	NA	TRBJ1-2	TGTGCCAGCAGCTTAGCACAGGGGGATGGCTACACCTTC	CASSLAQGDGYTF
TRBV5-8	NA	few	TRBJ1-1	TGTGCCAGCAGCTCCCCCCTCTCGGCTTTCTTT	CASSSPLSAFF